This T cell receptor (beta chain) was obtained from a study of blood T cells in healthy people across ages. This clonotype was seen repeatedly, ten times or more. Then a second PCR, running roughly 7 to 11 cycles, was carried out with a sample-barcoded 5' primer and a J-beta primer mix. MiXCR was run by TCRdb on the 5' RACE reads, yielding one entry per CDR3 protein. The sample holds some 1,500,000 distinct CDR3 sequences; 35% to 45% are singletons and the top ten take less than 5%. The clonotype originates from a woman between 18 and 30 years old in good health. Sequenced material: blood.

Here the CDR3 reads CAISESPETEAFF. In DNA form, the CDR3 reads TGTGCCATCAGTGAGTCCCCAGAGACTGAAGCTTTCTTT. The chain joins TRBV10-3 to TRBJ1-1; D gene ambiguous. CDR3 length: 13 residues. Between the trimmed V and J ends, which lost 0 bases and 5 bases, there was a span of 7 bases. Per the germline V gene, CDR1 is ENHRY and CDR2 is SYGVKD.